This T cell receptor beta chain appears in the sequencing data of a study of vaccination and CD4 T cells after COVID-19. The V gene end was trimmed by 5 bases and the J gene end by 7 bases; junction bases not matched to a gene: 7. Germline V gene sequence: CDR1 SGDLS, CDR2 YYNGEE. This CDR3 has 15 residues. Once obtained from cultured CD4+ T cells, the DNA was sequenced using the Oncomine TCR Beta short-read assay. TCRdb used MiXCR to reprocess the PCR reads, holding one entry per CDR3 protein. The sample lists 15,000 to 25,000 distinct CDR3 sequences, approximately 38% occurring once. Treatment reported: approximately nine-day PBMC culture with coronavirus spike peptide pools or control peptides (ViraFEST assay). This clonotype occurred once. The antigen remains unidentified.

The sample taken for sequencing was cultured CD4+ T cells from blood. The TCR originated in a human donor with COVID-19. The rearrangement links TRBV9 to TRBJ1-6; 9 bases align to TRBD1. CDR3 amino acids: CASSIGTGNNSPLHF. The CDR3 coding sequence is TGTGCCAGCAGTATAGGGACAGGGAACAATTCACCCCTCCACTTT.